These T cell receptor beta chains were read from a single sample in a study of blood T cell repertoires in COVID-19. The protocol was immunoSEQ multiplex PCR, while the TCRdb copy is restricted to in-frame clones and leaves out a portion. The table lists around 230,000 clones, 80% to 90% of them singletons. The sample comprised peripheral blood. These receptors all stem from a man aged 45-65 years with COVID-19, enrolled during active disease. Each CDR3 is given with its conserved first and last residue. The order of the fields is J gene, V gene, clone size, D gene, CDR3 DNA, CDR3 protein. D genes are given only for firm matches. Clone size is given for some rows only: seen once, a few or many times, or a class if the clone is expanded.

TRBJ1-4 | TRBV2 | . | TRBD1 | TGTGCCAGCAGGGACAGGGAGGCTAATGAAAAACTGTTTTTT | CASRDREANEKLFF
TRBJ2-2 | TRBV18 | . | TRBD2 | TGTGCCAGCTCACCCCAACGGGGGGCGAACACCGGGGAGCTGTTTTTT | CASSPQRGANTGELFF
TRBJ1-3 | TRBV5-4 | . | . | TGTGCCAGCAGCTTGGACCAGGCCTCTGGAAACACCATATATTTT | CASSLDQASGNTIYF
TRBJ1-1 | TRBV18 | once | TRBD1 | TGTGCCAGCTCACCTTCCCCGGGACAGGGGAACACTGAAGCTTTCTTT | CASSPSPGQGNTEAFF
TRBJ2-1 | TRBV11-3 | . | TRBD2 | TGTGCCAGCAGCCTACGGACTAGCTTCTACAATGAGCAGTTCTTC | CASSLRTSFYNEQFF
TRBJ1-4 | TRBV30 | . | . | TGTGCCTGGAGTTGGCAGGCTGAGGAAAAACTGTTTTTT | CAWSWQAEEKLFF
TRBJ1-1 | TRBV7-2 | . | . | TGTGCCAGCAGCTTACTAGGGAACACTGAAGCTTTCTTT | CASSLLGNTEAFF
TRBJ2-3 | TRBV29-1 | . | . | TGCAGCGTATATAGCACAGATACGCAGTATTTT | CSVYSTDTQYF
TRBJ2-1 | TRBV6-5 | . | TRBD2 | TGTGCCAGCAAGCGAGCGGGAGGAATCTATGAGCAGTTCTTC | CASKRAGGIYEQFF
TRBJ2-3 | TRBV5-6 | . | TRBD1 | TGTGCCAGCAGCCTAAGGACAGGTAGCACAGATACGCAGTATTTT | CASSLRTGSTDTQYF
TRBJ2-1 | TRBV12-3/TRBV12-4 | . | TRBD2 | TGTGCCAGCAGGCTCGGGAGGGTGAATGAGCAGTTCTTC | CASRLGRVNEQFF
TRBJ2-7 | TRBV29-1 | few | TRBD2 | TGCAGCGTTGGGCGGTTAGCGGGGGGTTCCTACGAGCAGTACTTC | CSVGRLAGGSYEQYF
TRBJ1-6 | TRBV28 | . | . | TGTGCCAGCATTAGTGAAGGGGCACCCCTCCACTTT | CASISEGAPLHF
TRBJ2-7 | TRBV6-5 | once | TRBD2 | TGTGCCAGCAGTCCTCTAGCGGGAGTAAATAACGAGCAGTACTTC | CASSPLAGVNNEQYF
TRBJ2-7 | TRBV18 | . | TRBD1 | TGTGCCAGCTGCAGGGGGTCAGCCTACGAGCAGTACTTC | CASCRGSAYEQYF
TRBJ2-3 | TRBV4-2 | . | TRBD2 | TGTGCCAGCAGCCAAGAAAAGGCAGCGGGGGATTACACAGATACGCAGTATTTT | CASSQEKAAGDYTDTQYF
TRBJ1-5 | TRBV18 | . | TRBD1 | TGTGCCAGCTCACAAGGGACAGGGGATAGCAATCAGCCCCAGCATTTT | CASSQGTGDSNQPQHF
TRBJ1-4 | TRBV7-8 | once | . | TGTGCCAGCAGCTTAAGAGTGGTGGGGGCTATAACTAATGAAAAACTGTTTTTT | CASSLRVVGAITNEKLFF
TRBJ2-2 | TRBV18 | . | . | TGTGCCAGCTCACCCATGGACAGGAACACCGGGGAGCTGTTTTTT | CASSPMDRNTGELFF
TRBJ1-5 | TRBV11-3 | . | TRBD1 | TGTGCCAGCAGATACCGGACAGGGGACAATCAGCCCCAGCATTTT | CASRYRTGDNQPQHF
TRBJ2-2 | TRBV28 | . | . | TGTGCCAGCAGCCTGAACACCGGGGAGCTGTTTTTT | CASSLNTGELFF
TRBJ1-1 | TRBV7-8 | . | TRBD1 | TGTGCCAGCCTGATACAGGGGGCTTCCACTGAAGCTTTCTTT | CASLIQGASTEAFF
TRBJ2-7 | TRBV5-1 | . | TRBD1 | TGCGCCAGCAGCTACGGGACAGGGTCCTACGAGCAGTACTTC | CASSYGTGSYEQYF
TRBJ2-1 | TRBV5-4 | . | . | TGTGCCAGCAGCTTGGGACAGCTATACAATGAGCAGTTCTTC | CASSLGQLYNEQFF